The T cell receptor beta chain under discussion was sequenced for a study of CD8 T cells in Susac syndrome. When the RNA was reverse transcribed, random hexamers were used with an input of roughly 0.5 to 1 ug. Amplification of TCR beta CDR3 by immunoSEQ multiplex PCR spanned 54 Vbeta and 13 Jbeta. TCRdb reprocessed the immunoSEQ multiplex PCR reads via MiXCR and lists one record per CDR3 protein. Here the sample spans about 140,000 distinct CDR3 sequences, approximately 93% being singletons. Sequencing of TCR beta drew on CD8+ and CD4+ T cells from blood. FACS was used to enrich TEMRA cells, whereas the CD8+ and CD4+ T cells were obtained by negative isolation. The trim removed 4 bases at V and 2 bases at J, leaving 12 bases unmatched. The CDR3 spans 16 residues. CDR1 is SQVTM, CDR2 ANQGSEA, per germline.

Sequenced: CD8+ T cells from PBMCs. The chain is built from TRBV29-1 and TRBJ2-7, with 9 bases that match TRBD2. The source of this sequence is a human donor in good health. The chain's CDR3 is CSVVGREGSITYEQYF. CDR3 DNA: TGCAGCGTTGTGGGGCGGGAGGGCTCTATCACCTACGAGCAGTACTTC.